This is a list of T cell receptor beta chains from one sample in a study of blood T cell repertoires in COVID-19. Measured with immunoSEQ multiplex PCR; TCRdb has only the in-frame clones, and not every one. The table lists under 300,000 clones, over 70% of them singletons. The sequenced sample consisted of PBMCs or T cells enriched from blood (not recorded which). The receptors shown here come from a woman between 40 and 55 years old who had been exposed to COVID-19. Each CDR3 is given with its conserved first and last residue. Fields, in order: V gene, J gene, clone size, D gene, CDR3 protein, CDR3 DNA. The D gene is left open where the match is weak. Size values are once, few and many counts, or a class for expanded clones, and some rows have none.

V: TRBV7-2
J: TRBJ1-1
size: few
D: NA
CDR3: CASSLVREGGGATF
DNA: TGTGCCAGCAGCTTAGTAAGGGAGGGCGGGGGAGCTACCTTT

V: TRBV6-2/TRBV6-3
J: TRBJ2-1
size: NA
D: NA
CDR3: CASSYSIKLASYNEQFF
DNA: TGTGCCAGCAGTTACTCGATCAAACTAGCTTCCTACAATGAGCAGTTCTTC

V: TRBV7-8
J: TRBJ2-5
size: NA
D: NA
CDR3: CASSPRFGGRLPKTQYF
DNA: TGTGCCAGCAGCCCCCGGTTTGGAGGACGGCTTCCTAAGACCCAGTACTTC

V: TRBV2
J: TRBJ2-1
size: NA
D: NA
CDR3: CASSEALGVEQFF
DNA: TGTGCCAGCAGTGAAGCGTTAGGGGTTGAGCAGTTCTTC

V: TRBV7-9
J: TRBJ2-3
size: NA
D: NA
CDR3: CASSFGERFTDTQYF
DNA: TGTGCCAGCAGCTTTGGGGAGCGGTTCACAGATACGCAGTATTTT

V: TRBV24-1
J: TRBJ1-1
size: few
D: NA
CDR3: CATSDLHRVGHEAFF
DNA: TGTGCCACCAGTGATTTGCATCGGGTTGGACATGAAGCTTTCTTT

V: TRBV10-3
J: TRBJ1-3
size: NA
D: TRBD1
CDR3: CAISALTGDSTNTIYF
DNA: TGTGCCATCAGCGCGCTAACAGGGGATTCTACGAACACCATATATTTT

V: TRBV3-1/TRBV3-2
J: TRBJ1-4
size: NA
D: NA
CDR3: CASSQERGEKLFF
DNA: TGTGCCAGCAGCCAAGAAAGGGGTGAAAAACTGTTTTTT

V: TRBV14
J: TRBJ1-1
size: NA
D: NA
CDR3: CASSQGGWYTEAFF
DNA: TGTGCCAGCAGCCAAGGGGGCTGGTACACTGAAGCTTTCTTT

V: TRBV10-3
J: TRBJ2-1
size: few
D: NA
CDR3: CAISAPRAGSYNEQFF
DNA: TGTGCCATCTCGGCCCCTCGAGCGGGTTCCTACAATGAGCAGTTCTTC

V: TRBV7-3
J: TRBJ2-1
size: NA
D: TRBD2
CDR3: CASSHGASGNSYNEQFF
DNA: TGTGCCAGCAGCCACGGGGCTAGCGGGAACTCCTACAATGAGCAGTTCTTC

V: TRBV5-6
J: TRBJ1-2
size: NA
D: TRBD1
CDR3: CASSLSDRDYTF
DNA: TGTGCCAGCAGCTTGAGTGACAGGGACTACACCTTC

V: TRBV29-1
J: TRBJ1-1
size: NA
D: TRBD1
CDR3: CSVETNRQGRIKTEAFF
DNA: TGCAGCGTTGAAACTAATCGACAGGGGAGAATCAAAACTGAAGCTTTCTTT

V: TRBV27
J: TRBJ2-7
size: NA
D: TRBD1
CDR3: CASSFPGQLRFNGTYEQYF
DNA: TGTGCCAGCAGTTTCCCGGGACAGTTGAGATTTAACGGAACCTACGAGCAGTACTTC

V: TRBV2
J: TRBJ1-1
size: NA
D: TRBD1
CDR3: CASSRQGMGTEAFF
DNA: TGTGCCAGCAGCCGACAGGGGATGGGTACTGAAGCTTTCTTT

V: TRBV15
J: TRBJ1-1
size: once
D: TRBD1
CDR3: CATSRGGGTGDTEAFF
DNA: TGTGCCACCAGCAGAGGGGGCGGGACAGGAGACACTGAAGCTTTCTTT

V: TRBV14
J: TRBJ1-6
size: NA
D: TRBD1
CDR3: CASTRSRQGSSYNSPLHF
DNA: TGTGCCAGCACCCGATCCCGACAGGGGAGCTCCTATAATTCACCCCTCCACTTT

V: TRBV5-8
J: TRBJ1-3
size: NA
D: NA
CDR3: CASSLTGSGNTIYF
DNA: TGTGCCAGCAGCTTGACAGGCTCCGGAAACACCATATATTTT

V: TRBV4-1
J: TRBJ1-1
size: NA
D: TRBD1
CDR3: CASSIRTGLNTEAFF
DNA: TGCGCCAGCAGCATACGGACAGGGTTGAACACTGAAGCTTTCTTT

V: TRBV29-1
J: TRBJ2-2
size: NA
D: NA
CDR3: CSVEIGAGELFF
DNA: TGCAGCGTTGAAATCGGGGCCGGGGAGCTGTTTTTT

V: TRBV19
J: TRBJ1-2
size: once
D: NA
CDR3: CATTGGPGYTF
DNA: TGTGCCACGACAGGAGGTCCGGGCTACACCTTC

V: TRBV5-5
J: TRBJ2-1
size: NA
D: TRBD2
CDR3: CASSSRTSGAVNEQFF
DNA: TGTGCCAGCAGCTCGAGGACTAGCGGGGCGGTTAATGAGCAGTTCTTC

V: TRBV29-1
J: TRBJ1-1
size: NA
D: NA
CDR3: CSVDPQGAEAFF
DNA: TGCAGCGTTGATCCGCAGGGCGCTGAAGCTTTCTTT

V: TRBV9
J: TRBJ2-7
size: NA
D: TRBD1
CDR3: CASSPGQGTYEQYF
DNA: TGTGCCAGCAGCCCCGGACAGGGGACCTACGAGCAGTACTTC

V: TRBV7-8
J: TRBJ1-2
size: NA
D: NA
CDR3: CASSLVQGWYGYTF
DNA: TGTGCCAGCAGCTTAGTACAGGGATGGTATGGCTACACCTTC

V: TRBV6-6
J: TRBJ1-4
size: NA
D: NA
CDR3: CASSYAAVDEKLFF
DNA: TGTGCCAGCAGTTACGCGGCCGTCGATGAAAAACTGTTTTTT

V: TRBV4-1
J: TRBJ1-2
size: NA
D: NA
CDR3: CASSQDRLDTVFLRGYTF
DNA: TGCGCCAGCAGCCAAGACCGATTGGACACGGTGTTTTTGCGTGGCTACACCTTC

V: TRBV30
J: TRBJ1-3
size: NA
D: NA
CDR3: CAWTQGPGNTIYF
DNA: TGTGCCTGGACACAGGGTCCTGGAAACACCATATATTTT

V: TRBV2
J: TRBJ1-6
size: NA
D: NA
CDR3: CASSLGDLSNSPLHF
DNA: TGTGCCAGCAGCCTAGGGGATTTGAGTAATTCACCCCTCCACTTT

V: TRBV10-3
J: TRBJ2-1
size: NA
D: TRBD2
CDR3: CAISLSGANNEQFF
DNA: TGTGCCATCAGTCTTAGCGGGGCGAACAATGAGCAGTTCTTC

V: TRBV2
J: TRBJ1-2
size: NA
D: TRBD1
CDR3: CASSDGTDYAMGRYTF
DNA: TGTGCCAGCAGTGATGGGACAGATTATGCGATGGGTCGCTACACCTTC

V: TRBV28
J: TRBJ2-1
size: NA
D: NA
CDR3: CASSPRALVSYNEQFF
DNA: TGTGCCAGCAGTCCCAGGGCCCTTGTGTCCTACAATGAGCAGTTCTTC

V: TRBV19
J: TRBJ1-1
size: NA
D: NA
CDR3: CASSPRKTGNTEAFF
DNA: TGTGCCAGTAGTCCCAGAAAGACAGGGAACACTGAAGCTTTCTTT

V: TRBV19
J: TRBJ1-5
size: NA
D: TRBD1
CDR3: CASSIFRTGNSNQPQHF
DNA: TGTGCCAGTAGTATCTTTCGGACAGGAAATAGCAATCAGCCCCAGCATTTT

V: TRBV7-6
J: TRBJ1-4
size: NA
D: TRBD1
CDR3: CASSLSGGPEKLFF
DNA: TGTGCCAGCAGCTTATCAGGGGGCCCGGAAAAACTGTTTTTT

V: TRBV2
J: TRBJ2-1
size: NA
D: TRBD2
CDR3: CASTIRRGLAGHEQFF
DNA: TGTGCCAGCACCATAAGGAGGGGACTAGCGGGGCATGAGCAGTTCTTC

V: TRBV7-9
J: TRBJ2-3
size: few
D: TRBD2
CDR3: CASSLSLAGDLDTQYF
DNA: TGTGCCAGCAGCTTATCCCTAGCGGGAGATCTGGATACGCAGTATTTT

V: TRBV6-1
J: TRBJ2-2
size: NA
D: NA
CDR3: CASSELWGGTGELFF
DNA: TGTGCCAGCAGTGAATTATGGGGAGGCACCGGGGAGCTGTTTTTT

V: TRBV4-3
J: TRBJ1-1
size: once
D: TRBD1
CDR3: CASSRTDRGSEAFF
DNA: TGCGCCAGCAGCCGCACCGACAGGGGGTCTGAAGCTTTCTTT

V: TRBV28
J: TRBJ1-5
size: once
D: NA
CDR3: CASSRSVSQHF
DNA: TGTGCCAGCAGTCGGTCCGTGTCCCAGCATTTT

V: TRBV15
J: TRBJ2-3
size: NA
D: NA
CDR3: CATSRDLAADTQYF
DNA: TGTGCCACCAGCAGAGATCTAGCAGCAGATACGCAGTATTTT

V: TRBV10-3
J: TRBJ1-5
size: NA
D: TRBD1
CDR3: CAISESTGSLPQHF
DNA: TGTGCCATCAGTGAGTCGACAGGGTCCCTTCCCCAGCATTTT

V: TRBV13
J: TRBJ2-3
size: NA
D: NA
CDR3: CASSLFSVLDTQYF
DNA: TGTGCCAGCAGCTTATTTTCGGTACTAGATACGCAGTATTTT

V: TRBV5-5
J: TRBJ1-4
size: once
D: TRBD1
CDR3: CASSSGTVYEKLFF
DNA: TGTGCCAGCAGCTCCGGGACAGTTTATGAAAAACTGTTTTTT

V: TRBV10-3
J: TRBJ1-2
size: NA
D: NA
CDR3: CAISESSQGGSIGYTF
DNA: TGTGCCATCAGTGAGTCATCCCAGGGCGGTTCTATTGGCTACACCTTC

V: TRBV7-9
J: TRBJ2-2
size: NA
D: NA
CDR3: CASSFAGTLTGELFF
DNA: TGTGCCAGCAGCTTCGCCGGGACACTTACCGGGGAGCTGTTTTTT

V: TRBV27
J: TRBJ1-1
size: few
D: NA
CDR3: CASSLLEGNTEAFF
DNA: TGTGCCAGCAGTTTATTGGAGGGCAACACTGAAGCTTTCTTT

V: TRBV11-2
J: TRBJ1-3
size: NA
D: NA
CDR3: CASSRSGHSAGNTIYF
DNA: TGTGCCAGCAGCCGTTCGGGACACTCGGCGGGAAACACCATATATTTT

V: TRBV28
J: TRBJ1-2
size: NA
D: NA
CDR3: CASSFGEGGGYTF
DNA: TGTGCCAGCAGTTTTGGGGAGGGGGGTGGCTACACCTTC

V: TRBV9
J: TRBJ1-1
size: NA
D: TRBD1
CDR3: CASSVEGQGEAFF
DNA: TGTGCCAGCAGCGTAGAGGGACAGGGCGAAGCTTTCTTT

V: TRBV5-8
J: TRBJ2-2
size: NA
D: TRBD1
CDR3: CAILTGTAYTGELFF
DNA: TGTGCCATCCTAACCGGGACAGCCTACACCGGGGAGCTGTTTTTT

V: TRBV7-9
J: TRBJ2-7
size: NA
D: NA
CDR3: CASSSDVQGYEQYF
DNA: TGTGCCAGCAGCTCGGACGTACAGGGCTACGAGCAGTACTTC

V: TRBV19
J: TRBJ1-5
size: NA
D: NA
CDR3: CASSISGQPQHF
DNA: TGTGCCAGTAGTATCAGTGGTCAGCCCCAGCATTTT

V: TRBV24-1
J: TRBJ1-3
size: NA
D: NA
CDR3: CATSRTAGNTIYF
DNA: TGTGCCACCAGTCGGACAGCTGGAAACACCATATATTTT

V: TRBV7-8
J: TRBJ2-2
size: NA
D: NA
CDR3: CASSLELGLPRPGELFF
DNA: TGTGCCAGCAGCTTAGAGTTGGGCCTCCCAAGACCCGGGGAGCTGTTTTTT

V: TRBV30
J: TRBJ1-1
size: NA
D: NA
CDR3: CAWSVLVAGLDKAFF
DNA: TGTGCCTGGAGTGTTTTGGTGGCAGGGCTAGATAAAGCTTTCTTT